This T cell receptor (beta chain) is from a study of blood T cell repertoires in COVID-19. Authors' data handling: Estimation of nucleated cell counts was performed using reference gene primer amplification. Libraries were prepared by immunoSEQ multiplex PCR; TCRdb keeps only in-frame clonotypes and omits some of them. V and J calls and clone size are those listed in that table; D and trimming were worked out from the DNA. The table lists approximately 170,000 clones, about four fifths of them singletons. The germline CDR1 and CDR2 sequences are MNHEY and SMNVEV (reference sequence). Trimming cost V 7 bases and J 8 bases; bases outside gene matches: 17. The CDR3 covers 17 residues.

The receptor was isolated from a man aged 50 to 60 who had recovered from COVID-19. The material sequenced was PBMCs or T cells enriched from blood (not recorded which). The chain recombines TRBV27 with TRBJ1-4; TRBD1 matches at 9 bases. The CDR3 sequence: CASKLLSGTGNREKLFF. In nucleotides, the CDR3 is TGTGCCAGCAAATTATTGTCCGGGACAGGGAATAGGGAAAAACTGTTTTTT. Looking up the rest from reference TRBV27 and TRBJ1-4 gives the full variable domain: EAQVTQNPRYLITVTGKKLTVTCSQNMNHEYMSWYRQDPGLGLRQIYYSMNVEVTDKGDVPEGYKVSRKEKRNFPLILESPSPNQTSLYFCASKLLSGTGNREKLFFGSGTQLSVL.